This entry lists 28 T cell receptor beta chains sequenced from one sample in a study of CD8 T cell repertoires and HIV-1 epitope variants. Sequencing was performed with immunoSEQ multiplex PCR; in TCRdb, only in-frame clones are kept and a portion is missing. The data show about 95,000 clones, just under 75% seen once. Specimen: uncultured baseline CD8+ T cells from peripheral blood mononuclear cells (PBMCs). These receptors were collected from a male donor with HIV.

This clone was seen only a few times. V gene TRBV5-1 combines with J gene TRBJ1-1; D is ambiguous. CDR1 and CDR2 (germline): SGHRS, YFSETQ. Trimming removed 4 bases from V and 0 bases from J, with 7 bases in between. The CDR3 has 13 residues. The CDR3 is CASSGSLNTEAFF. DNA of the CDR3: TGCGCCAGCAGCGGCAGTTTGAACACTGAAGCTTTCTTT.

This clone was counted a single time. The V call is TRBV19, the J call TRBJ2-1; D not certain. Germline V lookup: CDR1 LNHDA, CDR2 SQIVND (reference sequence). The V end was cut by 2 bases, the J end by 0 bases, with 11 bases between. This CDR3 comprises 16 residues. The chain's CDR3 is CASSILSESSYNEQFF. The CDR3 coding sequence is TGTGCCAGTAGTATATTGAGCGAGAGCTCCTACAATGAGCAGTTCTTC.

The V gene is TRBV7-2, the J gene TRBJ2-1; the D call may be TRBD1 or TRBD2 (5 bases each). Between the trimmed V and J ends, which lost 6 bases and 1 base, there was a span of 10 bases. The V gene's germline CDR1 is SGHTA and CDR2 FQGNSA. The CDR3 is made up of 14 amino acids. CDR3 in DNA: TGTGCCAGCAGATATGGGGGTTCCTACAATGAGCAGTTCTTC. Translation gives CASRYGGSYNEQFF.

The chain carries TRBV11-2 and TRBJ2-2, with TRBD2 as a possible D gene (5 bases). The CDR3 is made up of 15 amino acids. Germline loops: CDR1 SGHAT, CDR2 FQNNGV. V was trimmed by 1 base and J by 3 bases, leaving 9 bases between them. CDR3 nucleotide sequence: TGTGCCAGCAGCTTAGGGGAGCGGTACACCGGGGAGCTGTTTTTT. Its translation is CASSLGERYTGELFF.

The rearrangement links TRBV7-2 to TRBJ2-5; no reliable D call. The CDR3 contains 15 residues. Deletions cut 5 bases from V and 2 bases from J, with 15 bases between. Per germline, CDR1 SGHTA and CDR2 FQGNSA. Written as DNA, the CDR3 is TGTGCCAGCAGCCCTTTGTCGGCGTCACAAGAGACCCAGTACTTC. Residues: CASSPLSASQETQYF.

V gene TRBV19 combines with J gene TRBJ1-5; no reliable D call. This CDR3 region has 15 residues. Germline V gene data show CDR1 as LNHDA and CDR2 as SQIVND (reference sequence). V was trimmed by 4 bases and J by 5 bases, leaving 15 bases between them. DNA for the CDR3: TGTGCCAGTAGTACAAACGGGCTTGGGGATCAGCCCCAGCATTTT. Translating it yields CASSTNGLGDQPQHF.

V gene TRBV27 combines with J gene TRBJ1-4; no reliable D call. Germline loops: CDR1 MNHEY, CDR2 SMNVEV (reference sequence). The ends were cut back, 6 bases at V and 5 bases at J, with 16 bases in the middle. The CDR3 sequence is 15 residues long. The CDR3 spells CASSPFDGVNEKLFF. As DNA, the CDR3 is TGTGCCAGCAGCCCCTTCGACGGCGTCAATGAAAAACTGTTTTTT.

V usage is TRBV9 and J usage is TRBJ1-4; the D gene is possibly TRBD1 (6 bases). This CDR3 is built from 15 residues. Germline V gene lookup returns CDR1 SGDLS and CDR2 YYNGEE. V shed 0 bases and J shed 7 bases, with 13 bases lying between them. The CDR3 DNA reads TGTGCCAGCAGCGTAGCTCCCACAGGGAGTGAAAAACTGTTTTTT. Its protein is CASSVAPTGSEKLFF.

This clone was observed a handful of times. The chain has TRBV18 and TRBJ2-1; D is perhaps TRBD1 (6 bases). CDR1 and CDR2 from the germline V gene are KGHSH and LQKENI. V was cut by 1 base and J by 9 bases, with 7 bases left in between. The CDR3 totals 12 residues. This chain's CDR3 is CASSPRGGEQFF. The CDR3 DNA is TGTGCCAGCTCACCACGAGGGGGTGAGCAGTTCTTC. The variable domain in full, completed from reference TRBV18 and TRBJ2-1, reads NAGVMQNPRHLVRRRGQEARLRCSPMKGHSHVYWYRQLPEEGLKFMVYLQKENIIDESGMPKERFSAEFPKEGPSILRIQQVVRGDSAAYFCASSPRGGEQFFGPGTRLTVL.

The V call is TRBV28, the J call TRBJ2-7; TRBD1 matches at 10 bases. CDR1 MDHEN and CDR2 SYDVKM come from the germline V gene. The CDR3 consists of 15 residues. With V trimmed by 6 bases and J by 3 bases, 8 bases remained unmatched. CDR3 sequence (DNA): TGTGCCAGCAGCACCGGACAGGGGGAGCACTACGAGCAGTACTTC. Its protein product is CASSTGQGEHYEQYF.

This chain uses TRBV27 with TRBJ2-1; D is perhaps TRBD1 or TRBD2 (6 bases each). The germline V and J ends were trimmed by 2 bases and 3 bases, with 14 bases remaining between them. Germline CDR1 is MNHEY and CDR2 is SMNVEV (reference sequence). This CDR3 spans 16 amino acids. This CDR3 reads CASSLDRGLNYNEQFF. In DNA, the CDR3 is TGTGCCAGCAGTTTAGACCGGGGGCTCAACTACAATGAGCAGTTCTTC.

The rearrangement links TRBV6-4 to TRBJ2-7; 8 bases are a match to TRBD1. J was trimmed by 3 bases and V by 7 bases; bases with no gene match: 2. In germline, CDR1 is MRHNA, CDR2 SNTAGT. The CDR3 covers 12 residues. CDR3 protein: CASNGQGYEQYF. In DNA, the CDR3 is TGTGCCAGCAACGGACAGGGCTACGAGCAGTACTTC.

The rearrangement links TRBV2 to TRBJ2-3; D is possibly TRBD2 (6 bases). V was cut by 6 bases and J by 4 bases, with 14 bases left in between. The CDR3 has 14 amino acids. The germline V gene has CDR1 SNHLY and CDR2 FYNNEI. The CDR3 DNA sequence: TGTGCCAGCAGCGGGACTCTGCTCGCAGATACGCAGTATTTT. Its translation is CASSGTLLADTQYF.

The chain is built from TRBV9 and TRBJ2-7; possibly TRBD2 for D (6 bases). Germline CDR1 reads SGDLS; CDR2 reads YYNGEE. This CDR3 region has 14 residues. Trimming pared 0 bases from V and 1 base from J, leaving 8 bases between. The CDR3 spells CASSVGLASYEQYF. The CDR3 DNA reads as TGTGCCAGCAGCGTAGGCCTAGCGTCCTACGAGCAGTACTTC.

The rearrangement uses TRBV4-1 and TRBJ1-3; the D gene is possibly TRBD1 (5 bases). This CDR3 is 17 amino acids long. Looked up from germline, CDR1 is MGHRA and CDR2 is YSYEKL. V was clipped by 6 bases and J by 1 base, with 19 bases between them. The chain's CDR3 is CASSPPTVAESGNTIYF. The CDR3 DNA reads TGCGCCAGCAGTCCTCCGACAGTGGCGGAGTCTGGAAACACCATATATTTT.

This chain joins TRBV29-1 and TRBJ2-7; the match to TRBD1 covers 8 bases. After removal of 7 bases from V and 3 bases from J, the junction contained 8 bases not matched to a gene. CDR1 and CDR2 (germline): SQVTM, ANQGSEA. This CDR3 is built from 13 residues. The DNA of the CDR3 is TGCAGCGCCCCCGGGACAGGCGGCTACGAGCAGTACTTC. Protein sequence: CSAPGTGGYEQYF.

This clone has more than one count but fewer than ten. The junction departs from the called germline gene at one end, perhaps through a read error. V usage is TRBV7-7 and J usage is TRBJ2-7; possibly TRBD2 for D (6 bases). Germline CDR1 SSHAT, CDR2 FNYEAQ (reference sequence). CDR3 length: 13 residues. The CDR3 nucleotides are TGTGCTAGCAGCTTGGGGGAGGTGGGCGAGCAGTACTTC. Protein sequence: CASSLGEVGEQYF.

This clone was detected a few times. The chain employs TRBV27 and TRBJ2-2; no definite D call. CDR1 is MNHEY and CDR2 is SMNVEV in the germline V gene (reference sequence). With 3 bases removed from V and 1 base from J, the gap between germline ends came to 9 bases. The CDR3 is 15 residues long. For the CDR3, the DNA is TGTGCCAGCAGTTTGAGCCAGGTGAACACCGGGGAGCTGTTTTTT. It translates to CASSLSQVNTGELFF.

V usage is TRBV27 and J usage is TRBJ2-2, with a tentative D call TRBD1 (5 bases). Germline lookup yields CDR1 MNHEY and CDR2 SMNVEV (reference sequence). The V end lost 4 bases, the J end lost 0 bases, and 12 bases lay between the germline ends. The CDR3 runs to 16 residues. CDR3 in DNA: TGTGCCAGCAGTTCGGTAGGGGCAACGAACACCGGGGAGCTGTTTTTT. It yields the protein CASSSVGATNTGELFF.

This sequence joins TRBV15 and TRBJ2-7, with unresolved D. Germline-derived CDR1 and CDR2 are LNHNV and YYDKDF (reference sequence). The CDR3 contains 14 residues. V lost 0 bases to trimming and J lost 5 bases, with 11 bases between them. The CDR3 DNA reads TGTGCCACCAGCAGAGATTACGAGGATAACGAGCAGTACTTC. Translating it yields CATSRDYEDNEQYF.

This chain links TRBV5-4 with TRBJ2-5; D might be TRBD2 (6 bases). The length of the CDR3 is 14 residues. V lost 5 bases and J lost 1, with 12 bases in between. Germline CDR1 and CDR2: SGHNT and YYREEE (reference sequence). This chain's CDR3 is CASRPAGPQETQYF. The CDR3 DNA is TGTGCCAGCAGACCTGCGGGGCCCCAAGAGACCCAGTACTTC.

The CDR3 region is CASSRLAGNTDTQYF. The DNA of the CDR3 is TGTGCCAGCTCTCGACTAGCGGGGAACACAGATACGCAGTATTTT. V gene TRBV18 combines with J gene TRBJ2-3; TRBD2 agrees at 11 bases. CDR3 length equals 15 residues. Trimming cost V 6 bases and J 2 bases; bases outside gene matches: 4. The germline gives CDR1 KGHSH, CDR2 LQKENI.

The rearrangement links TRBV6-5 to TRBJ1-2; D call uncertain. Germline loops: CDR1 MNHEY, CDR2 SVGAGI. Deletions cut 6 bases from V and 5 bases from J, with 13 bases between. The CDR3 extends over 13 amino acids. The CDR3: CASSRGLGYGYTF. In DNA, the CDR3 is TGTGCCAGCAGCCGCGGACTCGGGTATGGCTACACCTTC.

The chain recombines TRBV6-5 with TRBJ1-2; TRBD1 might be the D (6 bases). Germline V lookup: CDR1 MNHEY, CDR2 SVGAGI. This CDR3 comprises 15 residues. V gave up 0 bases and J gave up 2 bases, with 10 bases separating them. The CDR3 region is CASSYSSDRNYGYTF. The CDR3 DNA follows: TGTGCCAGCAGTTACTCGAGTGACAGGAACTATGGCTACACCTTC.

The CDR3 region is CASSMGGENEKLFF. For the CDR3, the DNA is TGTGCCAGCAGTATGGGGGGAGAAAATGAAAAACTGTTTTTT. The chain is built from TRBV2 and TRBJ1-4, with D possibly TRBD1 on 5 matching bases. CDR1 is SNHLY and CDR2 is FYNNEI in the germline V gene. V lost 5 bases and J 5 bases, leaving 12 bases between the germline ends. The CDR3 has 14 amino acids.

This chain connects TRBV6-1 to TRBJ1-5, with a possible D match to TRBD1 (6 bases). V was clipped by 4 bases and J by 1 base, with 11 bases between them. The germline V gene encodes CDR1 MNHNS and CDR2 SASEGT. CDR3 length equals 15 residues. In nucleotides, the CDR3 is TGTGCCAGCAGTGTTTTCGGGACAAGCAATCAGCCCCAGCATTTT. Its protein is CASSVFGTSNQPQHF.

V usage is TRBV28 and J usage is TRBJ2-7, with 7 nucleotides matching TRBD1. CDR3 length equals 15 residues. V was clipped by 1 base and J by 5 bases; unmatched bases: 8. Germline assignment: CDR1 MDHEN and CDR2 SYDVKM. The CDR3 region has the DNA TGTGCCAGCAGTTTATCGCGACAGGGTATGAACGAGCAGTACTTC. It specifies CASSLSRQGMNEQYF.

This clone occurred a few times. The rearrangement joins TRBV9 to TRBJ2-1; 10 bases map to TRBD2. The CDR3 extends over 13 amino acids. Germline assignment: CDR1 SGDLS and CDR2 YYNGEE. J lost 7 bases, V lost 3 bases, and 1 base had no gene match. The CDR3 region has the DNA TGTGCCAGCAGCGCGACTAGCGGGAATGAGCAGTTCTTC. Protein: CASSATSGNEQFF.